The text below deals with one T cell receptor beta chain. This entry belongs to a study of T cell changes during pregnancy in multiple sclerosis. Assay: immunoSEQ multiplex PCR; the TCRdb copy retains only in-frame clones and omits some. Among over 40,000 clones listed, 75% to 90% were seen once. The CDR3 has 13 amino acids. V gave up 7 bases and J gave up 3 bases, with 13 bases separating them. Per germline, CDR1 MDHEN and CDR2 SYDVKM. The TCR was taken from a female donor in good health, enrolled as a control in a pregnancy study. The genes are TRBV28 and TRBJ2-7, with no clear D. The sequences come from peripheral blood, collected in the first trimester of pregnancy. The CDR3 coding sequence is TGTGCCAGCACGGTTGGCGGATACTACGAGCAGTACTTC. Protein sequence: CASTVGGYYEQYF.